A selection of T cell receptor beta chains follows, all from one sample in a study of T cell changes during pregnancy in multiple sclerosis. Method: immunoSEQ multiplex PCR; TCRdb's copy keeps in-frame clones and lacks some. The data hold 25,000 to 35,000 clones, with 80% to 90% observed a single time. The sample consisted of CD4+ T cells from peripheral blood mononuclear cells, taken in the first trimester of pregnancy. Every receptor here comes from a female donor in good health, enrolled as a control in a pregnancy study. The CDR3 runs from the conserved cysteine through the conserved F or W.

V	CDR3
TRBV11-1	CASSSGTGDLALHF
TRBV5-5	CASSPAPGLAAYEQYF
TRBV18	CASSPWGMTANTGELFF
TRBV6-5	CASSLAGGPPEQFF
TRBV2	CASSERRMNTEAFF
TRBV28	CASSFGQGAIDTQYF
TRBV10-3	CAISRAGSNQPQHF
TRBV2	CASRYLGQKNTEAFF
TRBV9	CASSFSPISNTEAFF
TRBV7-2	CASRNNLGSNSPLHF
TRBV2	CASRGTSGGLCAFF
TRBV27	CASSDTYPTYGYTF
TRBV15	CATSRDRSGGVNEQFF
TRBV27	CASSIRQLTDTQYF
TRBV21-1	CASSLRLAGRF
TRBV6-1	CASSESLRTASFYEQYF
TRBV15	CATSTGDTHTDTQYF
TRBV6-5	CASSRGRTSGNTIYF
TRBV19	CASSNYRANSPLHF
TRBV9	CASSKRSWTSGGADTQYF
TRBV6-4	CASSTRGFFNWTF
TRBV5-1	CASSWSSETRFGETQYF
TRBV6-5	CASSYYAQGGGFGYTF
TRBV28	CASSLGRGPYEQYF
TRBV19	CASSIDGLPNEQFF
TRBV29-1	CSVEGRGLDEQYF
TRBV6-5	CASSHPQRDNYGYTF
TRBV5-1	CASSFSGVDYERYF
TRBV6-1	CASSDGQGHQPQHF
TRBV7-9	CASSPYSGGEQYF
TRBV7-8	CASRNRQGPTGELFF
TRBV18	CASSPDPQGGTEAFF
TRBV4-1	CASSQAGQGGEQYF
TRBV6-5	CASSLRGLGSPLHF
TRBV4-1	CASSQPRQGNYGYTF
TRBV27	CASRTGENNSPLHF
TRBV13	CASSTQELAVHTQYF
TRBV30	CAWSGPGQGMDTEAFF
TRBV5-4	CASSAHKQGSTEAFF
TRBV29-1	CSVTGDLYNEQFF
TRBV10-3	CAISEPTVIYGYTF
TRBV10-3	CAISRLGGHEQYF
TRBV7-3	CASSLVGELTGELFF
TRBV4-1	CASSPGRGQTVTGELFF
TRBV7-2	CASSRTGPYEQYF
TRBV25-1	CASSVTGGYEQYF
TRBV2	CASSEGGWDYGYTF
TRBV4-2	CASNLGLADSTDTQYF
TRBV29-1	CSVRLLAVYNEQFF